This T cell receptor (beta chain) comes out of a study of PD-1 blockade in classical Hodgkin lymphoma. Study summary: Nivolumab was given intravenously to patients at 3 mg/kg every 2 weeks. Regarding the study as a whole: Those starting nivolumab under 1 year post-ASCT were excluded.

Each of the patients experienced relapse following autologous stem cell transplantation, and their brentuximab vedotin exposure differed. After removal of 4 bases from V and 6 bases from J, the junction contained 9 bases not matched to a gene. The CDR3 spans 15 residues. The germline V gene encodes CDR1 SGHRS and CDR2 YFSETQ. In the case of this clone: Its antigen is currently unknown.

The repertoire was sequenced with immunoSEQ multiplex PCR; TCRdb's copy has only in-frame clones and lacks some. The sample lists about 43,000 clones, around 66% occurring once. This specimen consisted of peripheral blood mononuclear cells (PBMCs), obtained at baseline. This rearrangement joins TRBV5-1 to TRBJ2-1; 8 bases are shared with TRBD2. The source is a human donor with classical Hodgkin lymphoma. The CDR3 nucleotides are TGCGCCAGCAGCACCATGACGGGAGGGTCCAATGAGCAGTTCTTC. It encodes CASSTMTGGSNEQFF.